The 13 T cell receptor beta chains below were found in one sample sequenced in a study of human T cells and chemical hapten exposure. From the RACE reads, TCRdb called clonotypes with MiXCR, one entry per CDR3 protein. This sample has approximately 400,000 distinct CDR3 sequences, with around 5.5% found just once. The sample's time point: pre-sensitization, week 0. As for treatment: therapeutic diphenylcyclopropenone sensitization with weekly scalp DPC. This material consisted of whole blood, taken in connection with sensitization to the hapten diphenylcyclopropenone (DPC). The receptors originated from a woman aged 45 to 65 with alopecia areata. Some clones in this sample may be carry-over from other donors' samples.

The chain links TRBV6-5 to TRBJ1-2; D call uncertain. CDR3 size: 13 residues. Germline loops: CDR1 MNHEY, CDR2 SVGAGI. V dropped 2 bases and J dropped 4 bases, with 8 bases sitting between them. DNA of the CDR3: TGTGCCAGCAGTTACAGAACTGCCTATGGCTACACCTTC. Its protein is CASSYRTAYGYTF.

This clonotype was detected ten times or more. The chain employs TRBV20-1 and TRBJ2-3; 15 nucleotides agree with TRBD2. There are 18 residues in the CDR3. Germline values: CDR1 DFQATT, CDR2 SNEGSKA (reference sequence). V lost 2 bases, J lost 3 bases, and 9 bases stayed unmatched. In DNA form, the CDR3 reads TGCAGTGCTAGAAGTCCGGGACTAGCGGGAGGTCTAACAGATACGCAGTATTTT. This codes for CSARSPGLAGGLTDTQYF.

The chain links TRBV9 to TRBJ2-3; D might be TRBD2 (6 bases). This CDR3 region has 16 residues. Germline loops: CDR1 SGDLS, CDR2 YYNGEE. V lost 2 bases and J lost 2, with 15 bases in between. The CDR3 sequence is CASSVNGGGSTDTQYF. As DNA, the CDR3 is TGTGCCAGCAGCGTTAACGGCGGAGGGTCCACAGATACGCAGTATTTT.

This clonotype was detected only a few times. This sequence joins TRBV7-2 and TRBJ2-5; either TRBD1 or TRBD2 may fit D (5 bases each). The CDR3 sequence is 14 residues long. Germline CDR1 and CDR2: SGHTA and FQGNSA. Between the trimmed V and J ends, which lost 4 bases and 4 bases, there was a span of 13 bases. The CDR3 spells CASSSREGRETQYF. CDR3 nucleotide sequence: TGTGCCAGCAGCTCCCGAGAGGGGCGAGAGACCCAGTACTTC.

This clonotype was found a few times. This sequence joins TRBV4-2 and TRBJ2-3; D is undetermined. Trimming left V 3 bases short and J 1 base short, with 5 bases between. The CDR3 has 13 amino acids. Germline V gene lookup returns CDR1 LGHNA and CDR2 YNFKEQ. CDR3: CASSHPGTDTQYF. The CDR3, as DNA: TGTGCCAGCAGCCATCCAGGCACAGATACGCAGTATTTT.

This clonotype occurred many times. The rearrangement uses TRBV11-1 and TRBJ2-1; D is unresolved. The V end lost 1 base, the J end lost 0 bases, and 10 bases lay between the germline ends. The CDR3 extends over 16 amino acids. The germline V gene encodes CDR1 SGHAT and CDR2 FQDESV (reference sequence). The CDR3 region has the DNA TGTGCCAGCAGCTTAGAAAAGAGCAGCTCCTACAATGAGCAGTTCTTC. This sequence encodes CASSLEKSSSYNEQFF.

This clonotype has a handful of counts. The rearrangement uses TRBV6-6 and TRBJ1-1; the D gene is possibly TRBD1 (5 bases). The germline gives CDR1 MNHNY, CDR2 SVGAGI (reference sequence). V was trimmed by 8 bases and J by 3 bases, leaving 16 bases between them. CDR3 length: 14 residues. The CDR3, as DNA: TGTGCCAGCGGGGCCCCGAGACGGGACACTGAAGCTTTCTTT. It encodes CASGAPRRDTEAFF.

J is TRBJ1-6 and V is TRBV5-1; maybe TRBD1 (6 bases). The CDR3 has 16 residues. V gave up 5 bases and J gave up 5 bases, with 17 bases separating them. Looked up from germline, CDR1 is SGHRS and CDR2 is YFSETQ. For the CDR3, the DNA is TGCGCCAGCAGTCCACGTTCCGGGACAAATAATTCACCCCTCCACTTT. Protein: CASSPRSGTNNSPLHF.

This clonotype was seen a few times. The V call is TRBV12-3 or TRBV12-4, the J call TRBJ2-3; 7 positions match TRBD2. The CDR3 totals 14 residues. V dropped 11 bases and J dropped 3; count of bases not matched to a gene: 11. The DNA for the CDR3 is TGTGCCCTCAACCCCGCGGGAGAAACAGATACGCAGTATTTT. It codes for CALNPAGETDTQYF.

This clonotype was detected ten times or more. The rearrangement uses TRBV19 and TRBJ2-1; D possibly corresponds to TRBD1 (6 bases). CDR1 and CDR2 from the germline V gene are LNHDA and SQIVND (reference sequence). The CDR3 loop spans 14 amino acids. The germline V and J ends were trimmed by 6 bases and 4 bases, with 13 bases remaining between them. CDR3 in amino acids: CASSTGWVYNEQFF. In DNA form, the CDR3 reads TGTGCCAGTAGCACAGGGTGGGTTTACAATGAGCAGTTCTTC.

This clonotype appeared many times. V gene TRBV21-1 combines with J gene TRBJ2-7; the listed D gene, TRBD1, was not tested against the DNA. TRBV21-1 is a pseudogene. This CDR3 comprises 12 residues. The CDR3 DNA follows: TGTGCCAGCAGCGGCAGGGATTACGAGCAGTACTTC. Protein product: CASSGRDYEQYF.

This clonotype has more than one count but fewer than ten. This chain uses TRBV12-5 with TRBJ2-2; 7 bases fit TRBD1. This CDR3 has 13 residues. CDR1 LGHNT and CDR2 FRNRAP come from the germline V gene. V lost 6 bases to trimming and J lost 6 bases; unmatched junction nucleotides: 4. The CDR3 spells CASGTGAAGELFF. In DNA, the CDR3 is TGTGCTAGTGGAACAGGGGCCGCCGGGGAGCTGTTTTTT.

This clonotype was recorded once. This chain connects TRBV27 to TRBJ2-5; D call uncertain. The length of the CDR3 is 13 residues. Between the trimmed V and J ends, which lost 2 bases and 5 bases, there was a span of 9 bases. Germline CDR1 reads MNHEY; CDR2 reads SMNVEV (reference sequence). This CDR3 reads CASSLIVGETQYF. For the CDR3, the DNA is TGTGCCAGCAGTTTAATAGTTGGGGAGACCCAGTACTTC.